The rows below give T cell receptor beta chains drawn from one sample of a study of T cells in Graves' hyperthyroidism and ophthalmopathy. TCRdb reanalysed the multiplex PCR reads using MiXCR and keeps one entry per CDR3 protein. The table includes 530,000 or so distinct CDR3 sequences, over 15% detected once. The sequenced sample was blood. These receptors originate from a woman aged 18-35 years with Graves' ophthalmopathy. CDR3s include the opening cysteine and the closing phenylalanine or tryptophan.

v_call	j_call	cdr3_aa
TRBV6-2/TRBV6-3	TRBJ2-4	CASSYPSQRGGDIQYF
TRBV15	TRBJ1-2	CATSQDTDYGYTF
TRBV2	TRBJ2-5	CASSESSEETQYF
TRBV12-3/TRBV12-4	TRBJ2-1	CASSPTSTGGALSPFTYNEQFF
TRBV20-1	TRBJ2-5	CSARAEGQGDLETQYF
TRBV30	TRBJ1-2	CAWDGLGQHDYGYTF
TRBV2	TRBJ2-1	CASQVKGLAVYNEQFF
TRBV5-4	TRBJ2-7	CASSWGASSYEQYF
TRBV19	TRBJ1-5	CASSNGNLQHF
TRBV20-1	TRBJ2-5	CSARPAGRQETQYF
TRBV28	TRBJ1-1	CATSSPGQGDTEASF
TRBV5-5	TRBJ1-2	CASSSRARANYGYTF
TRBV20-1	TRBJ2-1	CSASPRWDEQFF
TRBV28	TRBJ2-7	CASSRDRGVGNEQYF
TRBV5-4	TRBJ2-7	CASSHTFRDRDNEQYF
TRBV20-1	TRBJ1-5	CSAGGKGHQPQHF
TRBV7-2	TRBJ2-7	CASSLAGGAVYEQYF
TRBV3-1	TRBJ2-6	CASSPTLGANVLTF
TRBV7-9	TRBJ1-4	CASSPSGGSEKLFF
TRBV28	TRBJ1-5	CASSFAGLSNQPQHF
TRBV11-2	TRBJ2-2	CASSFTGTENTGELFF
TRBV6-1	TRBJ2-3	CASSGTSGSDTQYF
TRBV6-2/TRBV6-3	TRBJ1-5	CASSQVGTGGNQPQHF
TRBV29-1	TRBJ2-1	CSVLRETHNGQFF
TRBV5-1	TRBJ1-1	CASSLGGRGTEAFF
TRBV20-1	TRBJ2-5	CSASPVPLAGGGQETQYF
TRBV6-1	TRBJ1-6	CASSTPGQVNSPLHF
TRBV2	TRBJ2-2	CASRALATGELFF
TRBV29-1	TRBJ2-5	CSVERTSGGTQYF
TRBV30	TRBJ1-3	CAWSGGLDSGNTIYF
TRBV20-1	TRBJ2-3	CSASAPGLIPTDTQYF
TRBV6-1	TRBJ2-4	CASSEDVRKNIQYF
TRBV6-1	TRBJ2-3	CASRGTPWPQTQYF
TRBV7-8	TRBJ1-4	CASSFETGTGVAGKLFF
TRBV12-3/TRBV12-4	TRBJ1-4	CASRPETGVREKLFF
TRBV28	TRBJ1-6	CASTRQSRAAAPHHF
TRBV2	TRBJ2-7	CASSAGWKTYEQYF
TRBV3-1	TRBJ1-1	CASSQWEGKNTEAFF
TRBV7-2	TRBJ2-3	CASSQDFGNTQYF
TRBV4-1	TRBJ1-1	CASSPTGTGDRWNTEAFF
TRBV9	TRBJ2-1	CASSGLRGHEQFF
TRBV6-2/TRBV6-3	TRBJ2-1	CASSYSEGGGNEQFF
TRBV11-1	TRBJ1-6	CASSGDRGFSPLHF
TRBV12-3/TRBV12-4	TRBJ1-1	CASSLADGTLAEAFF
TRBV5-5	TRBJ1-1	CASSSDHAPEAFF
TRBV28	TRBJ1-5	CASRAGGFNQPQHF
TRBV7-9	TRBJ2-5	CASSSGRTGLSTQYF
TRBV6-1	TRBJ2-1	CASGWTYNEQFF